This entry concerns a single T cell receptor beta chain. The antigen is unknown. These data originate in a study of cytomegalovirus exposure and HLA in healthy donors. The junction had 10 bases not matched to a gene; V was cut back by 3 bases and J by 4 bases. CDR3 length: 16 amino acids. Germline values: CDR1 SGHNT, CDR2 YYREEE (reference sequence). The PCR used 60 Vbeta and 13 Jbeta primers. Profiled with immunoSEQ multiplex PCR; TCRdb holds only in-frame clones, not every one. The table for this sample gives about 74,000 clones. Study-wide findings and caveats: Roughly uniform depth of sequencing across donors was assumed in presence/absence analyses. Prior analysis indicated that the majority of TCR beta V segments exhibited productivity approximately 90% or approximately 30% of the time.

This clonotype was obtained from a female donor in good health and CMV-seropositive. The specimen was PBMCs. The chain recombines TRBV5-4 with TRBJ2-7; 10 bases are a match to TRBD2. DNA for the CDR3: TGTGCCAGCAGCTCGGAAGGGACTAGCGTTAGATACGAGCAGTACTTC. Its protein is CASSSEGTSVRYEQYF.